This entry is about one TCR beta chain. Its antigen is unidentified. Trimming stripped 5 bases from V and 5 bases from J, with 18 bases between. Germline CDR1 reads MDHEN; CDR2 reads SYDVKM. The CDR3 is 15 residues long. The source of the sample is a study of shared clonotypes between healthy human individuals. It was about 180 ng DNA, 25,000 to 35,000 T cell genomes, that sorted-subset replicate PCRs used. Original processing notes: From ImmunoSEQ came sequences covering only the junction and carrying no quality scores, so filtering differed. Sequenced by immunoSEQ multiplex PCR; TCRdb stores in-frame clones only, minus some. The DNA gave D and trimming, while V, J and clone size come from that table. The sample contains about 960,000 clones, 76% of which appear only once. Study conclusions and caveats: Generation probability values for non-shared clonotypes were lower than those for clonotypes shared by all four donors. Represented diversity, genetic and exposure-history alike, was limited by few donors.

The sequencing sample was made of memory CD4+ T cells sorted from blood. The subset was: CD45RA-negative fraction. This chain links TRBV28 with TRBJ1-1; tentatively, D is TRBD1 (5 bases). This TCR was recovered from a man aged 18 to 30 in good health. The CDR3 loop is CASSPGGVPGTEAFF. The CDR3 nucleotides are TGTGCCAGCAGTCCAGGAGGGGTGCCGGGAACTGAAGCTTTCTTT.